This T cell receptor (beta chain) was recorded in a study of long-term antiretroviral therapy in people with HIV. Findings of the study overall: Gathering of blood took place between the mid-2000s and the late 2010s, possibly under older ART regimens. Controls had broader CDR3 length ranges than HIV repertoires did.

Everyone in the study who had HIV was treated in the United States. Details on this clone: What it binds is not known. Germline and junction disagree at one end, which may indicate a read error.

Sequencing relied on immunoSEQ assay v3.0, run at survey level. The protocol was immunoSEQ multiplex PCR, while the TCRdb copy is restricted to in-frame clones and leaves out a portion. The repertoire consists of about 30,000 clones, with roughly 95% occurring once and the leading ten covering roughly 8%. Germline assignment: CDR1 SGHNT and CDR2 YYREEE (reference sequence). CDR3 size: 12 residues. This specimen was unsorted PBMCs, taken 6 to 6.5 years after starting antiretroviral therapy. This sequence was found in a man between 25 and 39 years old with HIV. The chain is built from TRBV5-4 and TRBJ1-1; TRBD1 aligns across 7 bases. The CDR3: CATSLRGPEAFF. As DNA, the CDR3 is TGTGCCACCAGCTTAAGGGGGCCTGAAGCTTTCTTT.